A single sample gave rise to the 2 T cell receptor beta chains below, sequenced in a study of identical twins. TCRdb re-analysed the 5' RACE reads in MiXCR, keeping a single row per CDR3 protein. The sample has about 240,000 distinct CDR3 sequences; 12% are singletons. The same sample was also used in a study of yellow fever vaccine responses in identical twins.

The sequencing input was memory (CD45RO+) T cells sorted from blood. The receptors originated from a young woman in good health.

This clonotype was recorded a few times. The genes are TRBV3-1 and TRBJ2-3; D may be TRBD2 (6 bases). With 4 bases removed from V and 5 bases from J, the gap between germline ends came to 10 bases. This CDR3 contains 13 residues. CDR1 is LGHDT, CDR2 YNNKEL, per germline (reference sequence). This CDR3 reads CASSPETRDTQYF. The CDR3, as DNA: TGTGCCAGCAGCCCCGAGACTAGAGATACGCAGTATTTT.

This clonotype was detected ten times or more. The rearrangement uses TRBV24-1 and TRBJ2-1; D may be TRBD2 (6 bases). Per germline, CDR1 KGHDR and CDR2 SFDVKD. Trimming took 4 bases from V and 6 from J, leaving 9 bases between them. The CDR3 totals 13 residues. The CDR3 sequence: CATSEGTSNEQFF. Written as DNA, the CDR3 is TGTGCCACCAGTGAAGGGACTTCCAATGAGCAGTTCTTC.